The 17 T cell receptor beta chains below all came from one sample that was sequenced in a study of blood T cell repertoires in COVID-19. Measured with immunoSEQ multiplex PCR; TCRdb has only the in-frame clones, and not every one. The sample lists 120,000 to 150,000 clones, roughly 86% seen once, with around 8.2% in the top ten. Sequenced material: peripheral blood. Receptor source: a woman aged 55-70 years with acute or convalescent COVID-19.

This clone was seen once. CDR3 sequence: CASSLDRGNEQYF. In DNA form, the CDR3 reads TGTGCCAGCAGCTTAGACAGGGGCAACGAGCAGTACTTC. V usage is TRBV7-6 and J usage is TRBJ2-7, with 7 bases aligning to TRBD1. This CDR3 region has 13 residues. In germline, CDR1 is SGHVS, CDR2 FNYEAQ. V shed 1 base, J shed 5 bases, and the junction held 2 bases outside the gene matches. Full variable domain (rest looked up from reference TRBV7-6 and TRBJ2-7): GAGVSQSPRYKVTKRGQDVALRCDPISGHVSLYWYRQALGQGPEFLTYFNYEAQQDKSGLPNDRFSAERPEGSISTLTIQRTEQRDSAMYRCASSLDRGNEQYFGPGTRLTVT.

The CDR3 reads CASSLRYSPLHF. The CDR3 DNA sequence: TGTGCCAGCAGTTTACGGTATTCACCCCTCCACTTT. The chain couples TRBV28 to TRBJ1-6, with unresolved D. Looked up from germline, CDR1 is MDHEN and CDR2 is SYDVKM. V gave up 2 bases and J gave up 8 bases, with 4 bases separating them. The CDR3 is made up of 12 amino acids.

V gene TRBV24-1 combines with J gene TRBJ1-5; D gene uncertain. V was cut by 9 bases and J by 2 bases, with 13 bases left in between. Germline V lookup: CDR1 KGHDR, CDR2 SFDVKD. The CDR3 runs to 14 residues. The CDR3 sequence: CATHRDTGNQPQHF. CDR3 nucleotides: TGTGCCACCCACAGAGATACAGGCAATCAGCCCCAGCATTTT.

The table lists this clone with a count of one. The chain is built from TRBV28 and TRBJ1-1, with D possibly being TRBD1 (5 bases). Trimming took off 5 bases at V and 4 bases at J, with 20 bases between the two ends. CDR3 size: 16 residues. The V gene's germline CDR1 is MDHEN and CDR2 SYDVKM. The CDR3: CASSRPAPQRGTEAFF. CDR3 in DNA: TGTGCCAGCAGTCGCCCGGCCCCCCAAAGGGGCACTGAAGCTTTCTTT.

This clone has just a few counts. The chain is built from TRBV7-2 and TRBJ2-1, with D perhaps matching TRBD1 (5 bases). The CDR3 loop spans 14 amino acids. The germline gives CDR1 SGHTA, CDR2 FQGNSA. V was trimmed by 5 bases and J by 5 bases, leaving 13 bases between them. Written as DNA, the CDR3 is TGTGCCAGCAGCCGCGACCGACAGCACAATGAGCAGTTCTTC. It translates to CASSRDRQHNEQFF.

The chain recombines TRBV27 with TRBJ1-1; 9 nucleotides line up with TRBD1. The CDR3 runs to 17 residues. CDR1 MNHEY and CDR2 SMNVEV come from the germline V gene (reference sequence). Trimming took 5 bases from V and 1 from J; bases not matched to a gene: 11. CDR3 residues: CASSLDHRGRGNTEAFF. CDR3 DNA: TGTGCCAGCAGTCTAGACCACAGGGGGCGAGGGAACACTGAAGCTTTCTTT.

The chain recombines TRBV18 with TRBJ1-2, with 10 bases identical to TRBD1. Germline assignment: CDR1 KGHSH and CDR2 LQKENI. The CDR3 consists of 14 residues. Germline trimming cut 6 bases from V and 4 bases from J; bases unmatched to any gene: 5. CDR3 protein: CASSRDRGTYGYTF. In DNA form, the CDR3 reads TGTGCCAGCTCTAGGGACAGGGGCACCTATGGCTACACCTTC.

The gene calls are TRBV6-5 and TRBJ1-1; no clear D gene. The CDR3 length is 13 residues. CDR1 and CDR2 from the germline V gene are MNHEY and SVGAGI. Trimming removed 6 bases from V and 11 bases from J, with 19 bases in between. CDR3 protein: CASRPEQRRDAFF. In DNA, the CDR3 is TGTGCCAGCAGGCCGGAGCAACGGAGAGACGCTTTCTTT.

This chain joins TRBV5-1 and TRBJ2-1; 7 positions match TRBD2. V gave up 7 bases and J gave up 8 bases; unmatched junction bases: 3. The CDR3 has 11 amino acids. Germline V gives CDR1 SGHRS, CDR2 YFSETQ. The CDR3 reads CASGGVDEQFF. DNA for the CDR3: TGCGCCAGCGGGGGGGTTGATGAGCAGTTCTTC.

The genes are TRBV18 and TRBJ2-2; weak D call: TRBD2 (6 bases). The CDR3 is made up of 16 amino acids. Trimming stripped 2 bases from V and 6 bases from J, with 16 bases between. CDR1 is KGHSH, CDR2 LQKENI, per germline. The CDR3: CASSPIRGAGAGELFF. The CDR3 bases are TGTGCCAGCTCACCAATTCGCGGGGCCGGGGCCGGGGAGCTGTTTTTT.

The chain links TRBV15 to TRBJ2-7; the D gene is possibly TRBD1 (5 bases). V was pared by 5 bases and J by 5 bases, with 13 bases between. The CDR3 totals 13 residues. Germline loops: CDR1 LNHNV, CDR2 YYDKDF (reference sequence). CDR3 DNA: TGTGCCACCAGCCCAGGGCGAAGGGACGAGCAGTACTTC. This sequence encodes CATSPGRRDEQYF.

The V call is TRBV9, the J call TRBJ2-5, with a possible D match to TRBD1 (6 bases). The CDR3 has 14 residues. Per the germline V gene, CDR1 is SGDLS and CDR2 is YYNGEE. V was shortened by 4 bases and J by 5 bases, with 15 bases between the two germline ends. The CDR3 region is CASSFAGTTETQYF. Written as DNA, the CDR3 is TGTGCCAGCAGCTTTGCCGGGACAACGGAGACCCAGTACTTC.

The chain is built from TRBV6-6 and TRBJ2-1; 7 bases agree with TRBD2. J was trimmed by 8 bases and V by 4 bases; bases with no gene match: 8. Germline V gene lookup returns CDR1 MNHNY and CDR2 SVGAGI (reference sequence). The CDR3 totals 14 residues. CDR3 DNA sequence: TGTGCCAGCAGTTGGATCCAGGGAGGGGATGAGCAGTTCTTC. Its translation is CASSWIQGGDEQFF.

V gene TRBV11-3 combines with J gene TRBJ2-5; the D gene is possibly TRBD1 (5 bases). V lost 5 bases and J 5 bases, leaving 15 bases between the germline ends. Germline CDR1 and CDR2: SGHNT and YENEEA. This CDR3 region has 14 residues. This CDR3 reads CASSPSPGKETQYF. As DNA, the CDR3 is TGTGCCAGCAGCCCCTCCCCAGGGAAGGAGACCCAGTACTTC.

The chain joins TRBV29-1 to TRBJ1-3; maybe TRBD1 (5 bases). The V gene's germline CDR1 is SQVTM and CDR2 ANQGSEA. Trimming removed 4 bases from V and 2 bases from J, with 12 bases in between. The CDR3 is 14 amino acids. For the CDR3, the DNA is TGCAGCGTTGCGGGGGGTAATACTGGAAACACCATATATTTT. The encoded protein is CSVAGGNTGNTIYF.

The J gene is TRBJ1-1, the V gene TRBV6-1; D is unresolved. Trimming left V 1 base short and J 5 bases short, with 8 bases between. Germline V lookup: CDR1 MNHNS, CDR2 SASEGT. CDR3 size: 13 residues. The CDR3 region is CASSEGKTTEAFF. CDR3 nucleotide sequence: TGTGCCAGCAGTGAAGGTAAGACTACTGAAGCTTTCTTT.

This clone came up many times. The chain carries TRBV3-1 (or the pseudogene TRBV3-2) and TRBJ2-3; TRBD2 agrees at 10 bases. J lost 8 bases, V lost 1 base, and 9 bases had no gene match. The germline CDR1 and CDR2 sequences are LGHDT and YNNKEL (reference sequence). This CDR3 is 16 amino acids long. CDR3 loop: CASSQVSGGAVGTQYF. The DNA of the CDR3 is TGTGCCAGCAGCCAAGTCAGCGGGGGGGCTGTGGGTACGCAGTATTTT.